These 20 T cell receptor beta chains were all obtained from the same sample, sequenced in a study of blood T cell repertoires in COVID-19. TCRdb's copy holds only in-frame clones and misses some; the assay was immunoSEQ multiplex PCR. The sample carries more than 250,000 clones, roughly 85% recorded once. The sequenced sample was PBMCs or T cells enriched from blood (not recorded which). The origin of the receptors is a man aged 40-49 years who had been exposed to COVID-19.

V is TRBV9 and J is TRBJ1-6; D unresolved. V shed 7 bases and J shed 10 bases, with 15 bases lying between them. The length of the CDR3 is 13 residues. Germline CDR1 SGDLS, CDR2 YYNGEE. The CDR3 spells CASRRAEASPLHF. CDR3 DNA: TGTGCCAGCCGAAGGGCGGAGGCCTCACCCCTCCACTTT. Complete variable domain (other parts from reference TRBV9 and TRBJ1-6): DSGVTQTPKHLITATGQRVTLRCSPRSGDLSVYWYQQSLDQGLQFLIQYYNGEERAKGNILERFSAQQFPDLHSELNLSSLELGDSALYFCASRRAEASPLHFGNGTRLTVT.

The chain joins TRBV29-1 to TRBJ2-7, with D possibly being TRBD1 (5 bases). The length of the CDR3 is 11 residues. The germline V gene encodes CDR1 SQVTM and CDR2 ANQGSEA. V dropped 4 bases and J dropped 3 bases, with 7 bases sitting between them. In DNA form, the CDR3 reads TGCAGCGTTGTTAGGGGCTACGAGCAGTACTTC. Protein sequence: CSVVRGYEQYF.

This chain connects TRBV11-2 to TRBJ2-1, with D maybe TRBD2 (6 bases). The CDR3 is 15 amino acids. Germline CDR1 is SGHAT and CDR2 is FQNNGV. The V gene lost 2 bases and the J gene lost 4 bases, with 12 bases spanning the gap. The CDR3, as DNA: TGTGCCAGCAGCTTATTTAGCGGACGATACAATGAGCAGTTCTTC. It encodes CASSLFSGRYNEQFF.

The chain joins TRBV5-1 to TRBJ2-1; perhaps TRBD1 as D (6 bases). V lost 2 bases, J lost 0 bases, and 9 bases lay in between. Germline CDR1 and CDR2: SGHRS and YFSETQ. This CDR3 region has 15 residues. CDR3 residues: CASSFEDSSYNEQFF. CDR3 DNA: TGCGCCAGCAGCTTCGAGGACAGCTCCTACAATGAGCAGTTCTTC.

This chain joins TRBV19 and TRBJ1-4; D is ambiguous. The germline V and J ends were trimmed by 6 bases and 6 bases, with 14 bases remaining between them. Germline assignment: CDR1 LNHDA and CDR2 SQIVND (reference sequence). CDR3 length: 14 residues. The CDR3 loop is CASRSAGVDEKLFF. In DNA form, the CDR3 reads TGTGCCAGTAGATCTGCAGGTGTTGATGAAAAACTGTTTTTT.

V usage is TRBV5-1 and J usage is TRBJ2-7, with 11 positions matching TRBD2. V was clipped by 1 base and J by 6 bases; unmatched bases: 12. In germline, CDR1 is SGHRS, CDR2 YFSETQ. The CDR3 consists of 17 residues. The CDR3 spells CASSLTTLAGAPSEQYF. CDR3 nucleotides: TGCGCCAGCAGCTTGACCACACTAGCGGGAGCTCCATCCGAGCAGTACTTC.

The rearrangement links TRBV9 to TRBJ1-5; a possible D gene is TRBD1 (6 bases). The CDR3 sequence is 15 residues long. The V gene lost 4 bases and the J gene lost 11 bases, with 22 bases spanning the gap. The germline CDR1 and CDR2 sequences are SGDLS and YYNGEE. CDR3 amino acids: CASSSDGQSISTQHF. In DNA, the CDR3 is TGTGCCAGCAGCTCCGACGGACAGTCAATCAGCACCCAGCATTTT.

The chain combines TRBV10-3 with TRBJ2-7, with 11 positions matching TRBD1. V lost 6 bases and J lost 3; bases outside the gene matches: 10. Germline V gene sequence: CDR1 ENHRY, CDR2 SYGVKD. The CDR3 runs 16 residues. The CDR3 protein is CAISAPGGQGGYEQYF. CDR3 nucleotides: TGTGCCATCAGCGCCCCGGGGGGACAGGGGGGCTACGAGCAGTACTTC.

This chain uses TRBV7-6 with TRBJ2-2; D might be TRBD2 (5 bases). Germline CDR1 and CDR2: SGHVS and FNYEAQ. Trimming removed 9 bases at V and 6 bases at J, with 17 bases between. This CDR3 has 14 amino acids. CDR3 in DNA: TGTGCCAGTGGCATAGAGGGTTCGGCCGGGGAGCTGTTTTTT. It yields the protein CASGIEGSAGELFF.

This clone was counted once. The V call is TRBV19, the J call TRBJ2-1, with 7 bases that match TRBD2. Germline V gene sequence: CDR1 LNHDA, CDR2 SQIVND (reference sequence). J gave up 10 bases and V 3 bases, and 18 bases lay outside the gene matches. This CDR3 has 17 residues. CDR3 protein: CASSMFRFEGRGGEQFF. Here the CDR3 DNA reads TGTGCCAGTAGTATGTTTCGGTTTGAGGGGAGGGGCGGGGAGCAGTTCTTC.

The rearrangement uses TRBV4-1 and TRBJ2-5, with D possibly matching TRBD1 (5 bases). Per germline, CDR1 MGHRA and CDR2 YSYEKL. There are 17 residues in the CDR3. The ends were cut back, 1 base at V and 4 bases at J, with 19 bases in the middle. The CDR3, as DNA: TGCGCCAGCAGCCAAGGGGGCTGGCAAGAGACTCCAGAGACCCAGTACTTC. Amino acid sequence: CASSQGGWQETPETQYF.

This clone occurred a few times. This chain uses TRBV6-5 with TRBJ2-7; 10 bases line up with TRBD2. With 1 base clipped from V and 5 bases from J, the junction kept 5 bases outside the gene matches. This CDR3 is built from 15 residues. Germline V gene data show CDR1 as MNHEY and CDR2 as SVGAGI. CDR3 coding DNA: TGTGCCAGCAGTTACTTTGGGCTAGCGGGAGACGAGCAGTACTTC. Translating gives CASSYFGLAGDEQYF.

This rearrangement joins TRBV5-1 to TRBJ1-1; TRBD1 might be the D (5 bases). CDR3 length: 13 residues. V lost 5 bases and J lost 1, with 9 bases in between. The V gene's germline CDR1 is SGHRS and CDR2 YFSETQ. The CDR3 DNA sequence: TGCGCCAGCAGTAGGGGCGAGAACACTGAAGCTTTCTTT. Its protein product is CASSRGENTEAFF.

This rearrangement joins TRBV10-1 to TRBJ2-1; TRBD2 matches 8 bases. V shed 6 bases, J shed 15 bases, and the junction held 10 bases outside the gene matches. This CDR3 has 12 residues. CDR1 is WNHNN, CDR2 SYGVQD, per germline (reference sequence). CDR3 in amino acids: CASSPRGGRMFF. For the CDR3, the DNA is TGCGCCAGCAGCCCTCGGGGCGGGAGGATGTTCTTC.

The chain joins TRBV29-1 to TRBJ2-2, with 9 bases identical to TRBD1. From germline, CDR1 is SQVTM and CDR2 ANQGSEA. Trimming cost V 6 bases and J 6 bases; bases outside gene matches: 5. The CDR3 has 13 residues. CDR3 DNA: TGCAGCGTACTCGGACAGGGGCCCGGGGAGCTGTTTTTT. Residues: CSVLGQGPGELFF.

The chain recombines TRBV6-1 with TRBJ2-4, with 7 bases matching TRBD2. Looked up from germline, CDR1 is MNHNS and CDR2 is SASEGT. CDR3 size: 18 residues. With 3 bases clipped from V and 2 bases from J, the junction kept 13 bases outside the gene matches. The CDR3 DNA reads as TGTGCCAGCAGTGACTACCGACTAGCAACAATTACCAAAAACATTCAGTACTTC. Translated, it gives CASSDYRLATITKNIQYF.

V is TRBV5-8 and J is TRBJ2-7, with D perhaps TRBD2 (6 bases). The CDR3 runs to 14 residues. CDR1 is SGHTS, CDR2 YDEGEE, per germline. V was cut by 1 base and J by 3 bases, with 11 bases left in between. The CDR3 DNA is TGTGCCAGCAGCTTGACCGGGACTTACTACGAGCAGTACTTC. Its protein is CASSLTGTYYEQYF.

The V call is TRBV10-3, the J call TRBJ1-5, with 8 nucleotides matching TRBD1. This CDR3 spans 14 amino acids. V was pared by 6 bases and J by 6 bases, with 7 bases of the junction left unmatched. CDR1 and CDR2 from the germline V gene are ENHRY and SYGVKD. The CDR3 sequence: CAISTDREVQPQHF. The DNA for the CDR3 is TGTGCCATCAGCACGGACAGGGAAGTTCAGCCCCAGCATTTT.

The chain has TRBV6-4 and TRBJ1-6; 8 bases align to TRBD1. V lost 9 bases and J lost 7; bases outside the gene matches: 14. Germline V gene sequence: CDR1 MRHNA, CDR2 SNTAGT. The CDR3 runs to 16 residues. CDR3 in DNA: TGTGCCAGACCGGACAGGGTCTGTCATAAGAATTCACCCCTCCACTTT. Residues: CARPDRVCHKNSPLHF.

This clone was observed once. The chain couples TRBV9 to TRBJ2-1; the D is unclear. CDR1 SGDLS and CDR2 YYNGEE come from the germline V gene. This CDR3 is built from 15 residues. Trimming pared 0 bases from V and 6 bases from J, leaving 13 bases between. The CDR3 sequence: CASSVELRASNEQFF. The CDR3 DNA is TGTGCCAGCAGCGTAGAGCTGAGAGCTAGCAATGAGCAGTTCTTC.